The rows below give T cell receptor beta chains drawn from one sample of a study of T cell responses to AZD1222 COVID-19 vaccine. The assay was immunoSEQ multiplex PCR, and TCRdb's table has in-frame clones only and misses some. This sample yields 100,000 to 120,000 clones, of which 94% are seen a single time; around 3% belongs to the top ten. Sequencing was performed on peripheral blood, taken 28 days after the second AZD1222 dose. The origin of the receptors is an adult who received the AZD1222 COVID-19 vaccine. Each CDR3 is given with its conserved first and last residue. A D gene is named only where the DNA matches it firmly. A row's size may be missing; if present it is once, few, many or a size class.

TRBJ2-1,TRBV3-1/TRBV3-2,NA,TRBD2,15,CASSYIAGTYNEQFF,TGTGCCAGCAGCTATATAGCGGGGACCTACAATGAGCAGTTCTTC
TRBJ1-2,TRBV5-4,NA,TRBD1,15,CASSEDLTGRNGYTF,TGTGCCAGCAGCGAAGACTTGACAGGGAGGAATGGCTACACCTTC
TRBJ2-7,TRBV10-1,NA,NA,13,CASSENRAGEQYF,TGCGCCAGCAGTGAGAACAGGGCTGGCGAGCAGTACTTC
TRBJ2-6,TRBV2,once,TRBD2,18,CASREASGEFSGANVLTF,TGTGCCAGCAGAGAGGCTAGCGGGGAATTCTCTGGGGCCAACGTCCTGACTTTC
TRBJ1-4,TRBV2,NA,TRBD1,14,CASIWTGAREKLFF,TGTGCCAGCATTTGGACAGGGGCACGGGAAAAACTGTTTTTT
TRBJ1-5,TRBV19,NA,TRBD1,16,CASSPGGQVGSRSQHF,TGTGCCAGTAGCCCCGGAGGACAGGTGGGATCTAGGTCCCAGCATTTT
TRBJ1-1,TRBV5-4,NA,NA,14,CASSLRGHPPEAFF,TGTGCCAGCAGCTTGAGGGGCCACCCCCCTGAAGCTTTCTTT
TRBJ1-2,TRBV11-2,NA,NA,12,CASSLQGAGYTF,TGTGCCAGCAGCCTACAGGGTGCCGGCTACACCTTC
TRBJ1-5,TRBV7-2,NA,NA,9,CAIYQPQHF,TGTGCCATCTATCAGCCCCAGCATTTT
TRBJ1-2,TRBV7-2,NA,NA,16,CASSLAWDTTQGGYTF,TGTGCCAGCAGCTTAGCGTGGGACACCACCCAGGGTGGCTACACCTTC
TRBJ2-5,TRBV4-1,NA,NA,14,CASSQSADQETQYF,TGCGCCAGCAGCCAATCCGCCGATCAAGAGACCCAGTACTTC
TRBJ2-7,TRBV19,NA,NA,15,CASSTFEDSSYEQYF,TGTGCCAGTAGCACCTTCGAGGACAGTAGTTACGAGCAGTACTTC
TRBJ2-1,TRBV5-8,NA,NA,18,CASSASRGSSSSYNEQFF,TGTGCCAGCAGCGCCTCACGAGGGAGTTCAAGCTCCTACAATGAGCAGTTCTTC
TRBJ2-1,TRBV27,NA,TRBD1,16,CASSGTTGSEFDEQFF,TGTGCCAGCAGTGGTACGACAGGGAGCGAATTCGATGAGCAGTTCTTC
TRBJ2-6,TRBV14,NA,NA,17,CASSRTGYAAGANVLTF,TGTGCCAGCAGCCGAACAGGGTATGCGGCTGGGGCCAACGTCCTGACTTTC
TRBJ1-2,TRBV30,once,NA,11,CAYGRGRGYTF,TGTGCCTATGGGAGGGGTCGTGGCTACACCTTC
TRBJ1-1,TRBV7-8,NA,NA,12,CASSSRNTEAFF,TGTGCCAGCAGCTCTCGGAACACTGAAGCTTTCTTT
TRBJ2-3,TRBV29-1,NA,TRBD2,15,CSVLGLAGNTDTQYF,TGCAGCGTCCTGGGACTAGCGGGGAACACAGATACGCAGTATTTT
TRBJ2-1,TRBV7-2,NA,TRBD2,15,CASSLGLAAYNEQFF,TGTGCCAGCAGCCTTGGGCTAGCGGCCTACAATGAGCAGTTCTTC
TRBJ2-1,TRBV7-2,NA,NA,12,CASSSYQNEQFF,TGTGCCAGCAGCTCATATCAGAATGAGCAGTTCTTC
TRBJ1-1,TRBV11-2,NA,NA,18,CASSLVLGMGKKDTEAFF,TGTGCCAGCAGCTTAGTTCTCGGGATGGGGAAAAAGGACACTGAAGCTTTCTTT
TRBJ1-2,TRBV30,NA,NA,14,CAWSVTGLDYGYTF,TGTGCCTGGAGTGTAACGGGACTTGATTATGGCTACACCTTC
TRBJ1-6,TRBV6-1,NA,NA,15,CASSVEKSHNSPLHF,TGTGCCAGCAGTGTAGAGAAGAGCCATAATTCACCCCTCCACTTT
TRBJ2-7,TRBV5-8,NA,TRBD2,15,CASSLRTSISYEQYF,TGTGCCAGCAGCCTCAGGACTAGTATTTCCTACGAGCAGTACTTC